This TCR beta chain was captured in a study of regulatory dendritic cells for organ transplantation. Data came from immunoSEQ multiplex PCR; TCRdb stores just in-frame clones and leaves some out. The sample has fewer than 40,000 clones, roughly 89% seen once. Memory T cells were CD45RO+, naive were CD45RA+, sorted by FACS. The CDR3 consists of 13 residues. From germline, CDR1 is SQVTM and CDR2 ANQGSEA. V was shortened by 3 bases and J by 4 bases, with 13 bases between the two germline ends. This receptor was identified in a human donor in good health. The chain recombines TRBV29-1 with TRBJ2-7, with D possibly matching TRBD2 (5 bases). Specimen: naive CD4+ T cells from blood. Specified subset: CD45RA+ naive T cells. The CDR3 protein is CSVELGDPYEQYF. The CDR3 DNA reads TGCAGCGTTGAGTTGGGAGATCCTTACGAGCAGTACTTC.